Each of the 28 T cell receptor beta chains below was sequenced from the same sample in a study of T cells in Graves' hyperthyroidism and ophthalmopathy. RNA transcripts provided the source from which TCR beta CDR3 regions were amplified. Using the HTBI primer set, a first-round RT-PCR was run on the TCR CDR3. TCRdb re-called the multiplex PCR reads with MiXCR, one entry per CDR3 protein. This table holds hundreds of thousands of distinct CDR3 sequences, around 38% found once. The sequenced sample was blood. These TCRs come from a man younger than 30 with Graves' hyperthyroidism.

This CDR3 is CASSTPFQPQHF. The CDR3 DNA sequence: TGTGCCAGCAGTACTCCCTTTCAGCCCCAGCATTTT. The rearrangement joins TRBV2 to TRBJ1-5; D ambiguous. The CDR3 is 12 residues long. Per the germline V gene, CDR1 is SNHLY and CDR2 is FYNNEI. V lost 5 bases to trimming and J lost 6 bases, with 8 bases between them.

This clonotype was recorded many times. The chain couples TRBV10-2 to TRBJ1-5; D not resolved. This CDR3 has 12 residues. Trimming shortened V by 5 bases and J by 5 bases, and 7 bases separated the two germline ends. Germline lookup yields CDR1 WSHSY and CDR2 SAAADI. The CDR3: CASSRRDQPQHF. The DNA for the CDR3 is TGCGCCAGCAGTCGAAGAGATCAGCCCCAGCATTTT.

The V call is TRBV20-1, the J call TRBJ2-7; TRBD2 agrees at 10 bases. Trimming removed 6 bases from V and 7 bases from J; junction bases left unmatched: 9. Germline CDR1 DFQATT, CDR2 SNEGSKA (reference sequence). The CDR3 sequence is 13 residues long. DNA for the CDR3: TGCAGTGCCCCCTCTAGCGGGAGCGGGGAGCAGTACTTC. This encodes CSAPSSGSGEQYF.

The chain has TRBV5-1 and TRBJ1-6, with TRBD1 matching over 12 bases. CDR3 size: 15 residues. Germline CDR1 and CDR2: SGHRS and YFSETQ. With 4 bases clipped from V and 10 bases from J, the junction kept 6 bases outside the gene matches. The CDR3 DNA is TGCGCCAGCAGCCTGGGACAGGGGGCTGACTCACCCCTCCACTTT. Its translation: CASSLGQGADSPLHF.

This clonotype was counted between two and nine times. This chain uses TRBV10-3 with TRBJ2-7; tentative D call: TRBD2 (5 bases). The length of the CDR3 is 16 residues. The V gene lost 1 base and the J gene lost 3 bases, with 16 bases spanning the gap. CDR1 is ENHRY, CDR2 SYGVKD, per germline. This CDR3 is CAISELGWGEYYEQYF. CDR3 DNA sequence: TGTGCCATCAGTGAGTTGGGTTGGGGAGAGTACTACGAGCAGTACTTC.

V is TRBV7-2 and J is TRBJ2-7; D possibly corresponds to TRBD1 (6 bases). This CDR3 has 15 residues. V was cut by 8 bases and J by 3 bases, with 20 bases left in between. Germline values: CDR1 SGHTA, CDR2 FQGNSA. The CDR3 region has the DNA TGTGCCAGCTTGGACCCCCCGGGACACGACTACGAGCAGTACTTC. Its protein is CASLDPPGHDYEQYF. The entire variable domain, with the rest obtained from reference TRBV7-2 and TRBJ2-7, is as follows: GAGVSQSPSNKVTEKGKDVELRCDPISGHTALYWYRQSLGQGLEFLIYFQGNSAPDKSGLPSDRFSAERTGGSVSTLTIQRTQQEDSAVYLCASLDPPGHDYEQYFGPGTRLTVT.

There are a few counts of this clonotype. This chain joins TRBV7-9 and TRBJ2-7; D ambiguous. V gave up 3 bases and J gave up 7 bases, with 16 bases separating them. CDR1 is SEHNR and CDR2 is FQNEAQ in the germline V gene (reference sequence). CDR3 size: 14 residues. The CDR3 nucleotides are TGTGCCAGCAGCTTTACAGCCCGCGTGAGGGAGCAGTACTTC. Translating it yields CASSFTARVREQYF.

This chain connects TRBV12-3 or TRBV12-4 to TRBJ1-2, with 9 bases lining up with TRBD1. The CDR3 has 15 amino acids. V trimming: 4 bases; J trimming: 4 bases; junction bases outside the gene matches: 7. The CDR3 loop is CASSSDRGASYGYTF. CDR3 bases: TGTGCCAGCAGTTCCGACAGGGGGGCAAGCTATGGCTACACCTTC.

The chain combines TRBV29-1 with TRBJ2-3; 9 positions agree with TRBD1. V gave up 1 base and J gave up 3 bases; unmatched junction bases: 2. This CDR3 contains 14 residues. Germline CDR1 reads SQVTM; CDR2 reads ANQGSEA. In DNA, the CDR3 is TGCAGCGTTGAAGGACAGGGGGTGACAGATACGCAGTATTTT. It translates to CSVEGQGVTDTQYF.

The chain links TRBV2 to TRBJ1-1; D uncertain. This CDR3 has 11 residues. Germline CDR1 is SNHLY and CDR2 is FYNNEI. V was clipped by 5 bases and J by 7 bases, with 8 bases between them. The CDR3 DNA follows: TGTGCCAGCAGTTCCGACAATGAAGCTTTCTTT. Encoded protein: CASSSDNEAFF. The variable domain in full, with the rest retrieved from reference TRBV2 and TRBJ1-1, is EPEVTQTPSHQVTQMGQEVILRCVPISNHLYFYWYRQILGQKVEFLVSFYNNEISEKSEIFDDQFSVERPDGSNFTLKIRSTKLEDSAMYFCASSSDNEAFFGQGTRLTVV.

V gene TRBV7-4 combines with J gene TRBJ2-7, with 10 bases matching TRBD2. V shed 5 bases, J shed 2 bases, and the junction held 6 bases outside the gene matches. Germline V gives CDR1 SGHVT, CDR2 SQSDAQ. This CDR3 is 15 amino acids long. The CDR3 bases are TGTGCCAGCAGCCTTAGCGGGGGGCGAACCTACGAGCAGTACTTC. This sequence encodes CASSLSGGRTYEQYF.

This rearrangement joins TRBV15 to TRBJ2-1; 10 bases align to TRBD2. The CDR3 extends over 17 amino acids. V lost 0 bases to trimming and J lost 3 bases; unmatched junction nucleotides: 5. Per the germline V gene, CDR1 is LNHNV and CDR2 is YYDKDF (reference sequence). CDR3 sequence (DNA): TGTGCCACCAGCAGAGACGCGGGACTAGCGCACTACAATGAGCAGTTCTTC. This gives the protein CATSRDAGLAHYNEQFF.

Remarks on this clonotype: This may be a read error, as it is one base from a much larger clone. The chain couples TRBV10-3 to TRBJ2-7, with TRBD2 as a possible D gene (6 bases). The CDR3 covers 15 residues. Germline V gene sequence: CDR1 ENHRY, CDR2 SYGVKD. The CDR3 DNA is TGTACCATCAAGGAAACCCAGACTAGTTCCTACGAGCAGTACTTC. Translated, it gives CTIKETQTSSYEQYF.

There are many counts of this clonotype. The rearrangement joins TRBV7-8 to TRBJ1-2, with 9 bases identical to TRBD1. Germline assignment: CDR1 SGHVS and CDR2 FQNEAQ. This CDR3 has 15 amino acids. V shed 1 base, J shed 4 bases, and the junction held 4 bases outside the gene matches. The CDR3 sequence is CASSLGTGAFYGYTF. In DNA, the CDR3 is TGTGCCAGCAGCTTAGGGACAGGGGCTTTCTATGGCTACACCTTC.

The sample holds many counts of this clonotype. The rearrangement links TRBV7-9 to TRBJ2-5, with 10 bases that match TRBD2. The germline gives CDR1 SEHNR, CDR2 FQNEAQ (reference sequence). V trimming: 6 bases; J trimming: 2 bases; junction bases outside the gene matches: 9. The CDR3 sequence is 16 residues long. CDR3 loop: CASRSTGTSVQETQYF. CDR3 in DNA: TGTGCCAGCAGGTCAACCGGGACTAGCGTTCAAGAGACCCAGTACTTC.

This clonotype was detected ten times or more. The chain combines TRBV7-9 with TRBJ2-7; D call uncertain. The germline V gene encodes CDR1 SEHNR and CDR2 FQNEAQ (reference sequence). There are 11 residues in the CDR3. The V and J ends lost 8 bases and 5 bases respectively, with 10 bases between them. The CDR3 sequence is CASGQENEQYF. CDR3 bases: TGTGCCAGCGGGCAGGAGAACGAGCAGTACTTC. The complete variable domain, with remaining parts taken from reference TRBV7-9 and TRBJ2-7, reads DTGVSQNPRHKITKRGQNVTFRCDPISEHNRLYWYRQTLGQGPEFLTYFQNEAQLEKSRLLSDRFSAERPKGSFSTLEIQRTEQGDSAMYLCASGQENEQYFGPGTRLTVT.

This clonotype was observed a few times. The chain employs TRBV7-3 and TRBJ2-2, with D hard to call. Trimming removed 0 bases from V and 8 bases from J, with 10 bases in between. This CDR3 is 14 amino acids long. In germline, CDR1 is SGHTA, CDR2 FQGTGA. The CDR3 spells CASSLTFERGELFF. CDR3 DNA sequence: TGTGCCAGCAGCTTAACGTTTGAGAGGGGGGAGCTGTTTTTT.

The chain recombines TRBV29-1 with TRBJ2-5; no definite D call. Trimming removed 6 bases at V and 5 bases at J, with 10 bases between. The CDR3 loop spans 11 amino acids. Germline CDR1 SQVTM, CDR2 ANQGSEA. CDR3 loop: CSVATAETQYF. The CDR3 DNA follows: TGCAGCGTAGCTACGGCGGAGACCCAGTACTTC.

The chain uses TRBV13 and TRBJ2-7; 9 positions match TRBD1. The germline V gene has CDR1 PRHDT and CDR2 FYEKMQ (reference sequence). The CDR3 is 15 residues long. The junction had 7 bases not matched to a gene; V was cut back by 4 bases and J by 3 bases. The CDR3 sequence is CASSSLTGGFYEQYF. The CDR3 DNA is TGTGCCAGCAGCTCATTAACAGGGGGCTTCTACGAGCAGTACTTC.

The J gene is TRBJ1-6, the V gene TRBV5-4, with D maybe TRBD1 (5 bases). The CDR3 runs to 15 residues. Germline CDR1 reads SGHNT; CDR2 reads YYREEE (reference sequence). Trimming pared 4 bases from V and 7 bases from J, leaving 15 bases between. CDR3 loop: CASSGGDRGNSPLHF. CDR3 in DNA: TGTGCCAGCAGCGGGGGTGATCGGGGGAATTCACCCCTCCACTTT.

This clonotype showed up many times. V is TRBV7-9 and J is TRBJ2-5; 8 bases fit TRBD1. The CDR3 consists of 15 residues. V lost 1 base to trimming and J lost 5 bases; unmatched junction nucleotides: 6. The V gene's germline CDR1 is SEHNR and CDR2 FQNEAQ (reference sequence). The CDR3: CASSLVRAGGETQYF. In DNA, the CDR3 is TGTGCCAGCAGCTTAGTTCGGGCAGGGGGCGAGACCCAGTACTTC.

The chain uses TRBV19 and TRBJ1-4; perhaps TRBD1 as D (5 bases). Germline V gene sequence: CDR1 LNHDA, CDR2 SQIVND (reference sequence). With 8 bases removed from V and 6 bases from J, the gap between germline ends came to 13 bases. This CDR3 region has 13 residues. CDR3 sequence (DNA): TGTGCCAGTGGAACAGGTCTTGATGAAAAACTGTTTTTT. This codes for CASGTGLDEKLFF.

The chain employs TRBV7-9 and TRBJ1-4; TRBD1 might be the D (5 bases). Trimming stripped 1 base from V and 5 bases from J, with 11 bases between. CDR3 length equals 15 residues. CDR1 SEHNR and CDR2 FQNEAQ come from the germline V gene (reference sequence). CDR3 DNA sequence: TGTGCCAGCAGCTTAGGGCGGGACGGAAATGAAAAACTGTTTTTT. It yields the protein CASSLGRDGNEKLFF.

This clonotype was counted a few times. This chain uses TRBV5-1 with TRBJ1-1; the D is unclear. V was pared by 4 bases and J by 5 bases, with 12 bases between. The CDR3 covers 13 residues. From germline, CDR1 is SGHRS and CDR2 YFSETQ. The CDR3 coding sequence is TGCGCCAGCAGCGGCCCGTCAGGAACTGAAGCTTTCTTT. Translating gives CASSGPSGTEAFF.

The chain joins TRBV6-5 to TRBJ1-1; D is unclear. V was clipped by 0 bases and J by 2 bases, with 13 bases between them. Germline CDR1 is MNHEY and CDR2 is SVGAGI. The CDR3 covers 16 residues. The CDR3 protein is CASSYSRLPVNTEAFF. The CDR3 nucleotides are TGTGCCAGCAGTTACTCGAGGCTCCCCGTAAACACTGAAGCTTTCTTT.

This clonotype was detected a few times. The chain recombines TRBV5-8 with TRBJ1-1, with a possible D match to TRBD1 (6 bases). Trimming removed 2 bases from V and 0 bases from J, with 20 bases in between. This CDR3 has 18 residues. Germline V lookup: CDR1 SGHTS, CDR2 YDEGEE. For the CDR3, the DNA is TGTGCCAGCAGCTTAAACAGGGAGGCATGGAGAATGAACACTGAAGCTTTCTTT. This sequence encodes CASSLNREAWRMNTEAFF.

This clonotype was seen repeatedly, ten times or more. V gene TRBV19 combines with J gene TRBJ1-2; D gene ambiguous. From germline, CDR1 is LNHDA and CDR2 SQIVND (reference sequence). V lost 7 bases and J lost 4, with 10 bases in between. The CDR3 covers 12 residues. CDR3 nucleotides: TGTGCCAGTACCCAATCCCTCTATGGCTACACCTTC. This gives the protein CASTQSLYGYTF.

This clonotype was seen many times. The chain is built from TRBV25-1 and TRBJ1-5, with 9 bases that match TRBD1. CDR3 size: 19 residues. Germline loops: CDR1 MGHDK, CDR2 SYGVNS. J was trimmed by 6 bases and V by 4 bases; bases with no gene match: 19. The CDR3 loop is CASSGLSGTGPGAGQPQHF. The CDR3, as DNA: TGTGCCAGCAGTGGGTTATCCGGGACAGGGCCGGGGGCAGGTCAGCCCCAGCATTTT.